These 26 T cell receptor beta chains originate from one sample sequenced in a study of blood T cell repertoires in COVID-19. Sequencing used immunoSEQ multiplex PCR; TCRdb keeps in-frame clones, though not all of them. The table lists under 150,000 clones, over 80% of them singletons. The sequenced sample was peripheral blood. These receptor sequences come from a man in his forties or fifties with active or convalescent COVID-19.

The rearrangement joins TRBV4-3 to TRBJ1-6; TRBD1 matches at 7 bases. This CDR3 contains 15 residues. Per the germline V gene, CDR1 is LGHNA and CDR2 is YSLEER. The V gene end was trimmed by 0 bases and the J gene end by 9 bases; junction bases not matched to a gene: 5. Written as DNA, the CDR3 is TGCGCCAGCAGCCAAGAGACAGGGATAAGTTCACCCCTCCACTTT. Its translation is CASSQETGISSPLHF.

The chain carries TRBV11-2 and TRBJ2-2, with a tentative D call TRBD2 (6 bases). The V gene's germline CDR1 is SGHAT and CDR2 FQNNGV. The CDR3 runs 16 residues. V was cut by 5 bases and J by 3 bases, with 16 bases left in between. The CDR3 bases are TGTGCCAGCAGCGTCCGGGAGAGAGGGTACACCGGGGAGCTGTTTTTT. This gives the protein CASSVRERGYTGELFF.

The DNA for the CDR3 is TGCGCCAGCAGCTTAGCCGCGGGGGCGAGGGAGACCCAGTACTTC. Its protein is CASSLAAGARETQYF. V and J are TRBV5-1 and TRBJ2-5; perhaps TRBD2 as D (7 bases). Trimming took off 2 bases at V and 5 bases at J, with 16 bases between the two ends. Germline V gene data show CDR1 as SGHRS and CDR2 as YFSETQ. CDR3 length equals 15 residues.

The V call is TRBV9, the J call TRBJ1-3, with TRBD1 identical over 7 bases. J gave up 3 bases and V 4 bases, and 4 bases lay outside the gene matches. The CDR3 contains 14 residues. Germline CDR1 SGDLS, CDR2 YYNGEE. Here the CDR3 DNA reads TGTGCCAGCAGCCGTGACAGGGTTGGAAACACCATATATTTT. Translated: CASSRDRVGNTIYF.

The V gene is TRBV12-3 or TRBV12-4, the J gene TRBJ1-6; D is uncertain. CDR3 length equals 12 residues. Trimming removed 6 bases at V and 7 bases at J, with 7 bases between. The CDR3 coding sequence is TGTGCCAGCAGCCCCTCCAATTCACCCCTCCACTTT. Amino acids: CASSPSNSPLHF.

This clone was picked up one time. The CDR3 DNA follows: TGTGCCAGCTCACCCGGGACAGGGCATAATTCACCCCTCCACTTT. Translated, it gives CASSPGTGHNSPLHF. The chain combines TRBV18 with TRBJ1-6; 9 nucleotides agree with TRBD1. The CDR3 has 15 amino acids. With 3 bases clipped from V and 5 bases from J, the junction kept 2 bases outside the gene matches. CDR1 is KGHSH, CDR2 LQKENI, per germline. The full variable domain, in which reference TRBV18 and TRBJ1-6 provide the parts outside the CDR3, is NAGVMQNPRHLVRRRGQEARLRCSPMKGHSHVYWYRQLPEEGLKFMVYLQKENIIDESGMPKERFSAEFPKEGPSILRIQQVVRGDSAAYFCASSPGTGHNSPLHFGNGTRLTVT.

The rearrangement links TRBV5-1 to TRBJ1-5, with TRBD1 matching 8 bases. From germline, CDR1 is SGHRS and CDR2 YFSETQ. The CDR3 covers 15 residues. The J segment lost 3 bases and the V segment lost 4 bases, leaving 6 bases of the junction unmatched. The CDR3 DNA sequence: TGCGCCAGCAGCACCACAGGGGGGATCAATCAGCCCCAGCATTTT. Translation gives CASSTTGGINQPQHF.

V is TRBV19 and J is TRBJ2-6; D gene uncertain. V was shortened by 3 bases and J by 0 bases, with 6 bases between the two germline ends. The CDR3 runs 15 residues. Germline V gene data show CDR1 as LNHDA and CDR2 as SQIVND (reference sequence). The CDR3 region is CASSIPSSGANVLTF. The CDR3, as DNA: TGTGCCAGTAGTATCCCCAGCTCTGGGGCCAACGTCCTGACTTTC.

This clone was counted once. This sequence joins TRBV21-1 and TRBJ1-1; the table's D call, TRBD1, has no DNA check behind it. TRBV21-1 has pseudogene status. This CDR3 comprises 11 residues. CDR3 in amino acids: CPLNSRTEAFF. CDR3 DNA sequence: TGTCCTCTCAACAGTAGGACTGAAGCTTTCTTT.

The rearrangement uses TRBV11-1 and TRBJ2-2, with D unresolved. CDR3 length: 14 amino acids. Germline values: CDR1 SGHAT, CDR2 FQDESV (reference sequence). V lost 2 bases, J lost 1 base, and 5 bases lay in between. The DNA of the CDR3 is TGTGCCAGCAGCTTACAGGAGAACACCGGGGAGCTGTTTTTT. Its translation is CASSLQENTGELFF.

The rearrangement uses TRBV3-1 (or the pseudogene TRBV3-2) and TRBJ1-1; TRBD1 is a possible D gene (6 bases). V lost 5 bases and J 1 base, leaving 11 bases between the germline ends. CDR3 length: 14 amino acids. Germline CDR1 reads LGHDT; CDR2 reads YNNKEL (reference sequence). CDR3 region: CASSLGHQNTEAFF. In DNA form, the CDR3 reads TGTGCCAGCAGCTTGGGACACCAGAACACTGAAGCTTTCTTT.

The genes are TRBV4-3 and TRBJ1-4; 7 nucleotides match TRBD1. V trimming: 3 bases; J trimming: 9 bases; junction bases outside the gene matches: 10. CDR3 length equals 15 residues. Germline values: CDR1 LGHNA, CDR2 YSLEER. The DNA of the CDR3 is TGCGCCAGCAGCCAGGCTACAGGGGAGGTTAAAAAACTGTTTTTT. It codes for CASSQATGEVKKLFF.

CDR3 nucleotides: TGTGCCAGCAGCTTAACAACTAGCGGGGGGTGGGAGACCCAGTACTTC. Residues: CASSLTTSGGWETQYF. This chain connects TRBV7-2 to TRBJ2-5, with 12 bases fitting TRBD2. The V gene's germline CDR1 is SGHTA and CDR2 FQGNSA. The CDR3 contains 16 residues. J gave up 5 bases and V 2 bases, and 6 bases lay outside the gene matches.

This clone was observed a single time. This chain connects TRBV12-3 or TRBV12-4 to TRBJ1-2; D remains unclear. The CDR3 length is 13 residues. V lost 7 bases and J lost 2, with 11 bases in between. As DNA, the CDR3 is TGTGCCAGCACTCCGAGGGTCAACTATGGCTACACCTTC. This encodes CASTPRVNYGYTF.

CDR3 region: CAHRQVAGNEQFF. The CDR3 DNA reads as TGTGCCCACAGGCAGGTAGCGGGGAATGAGCAGTTCTTC. The chain joins TRBV12-3 or TRBV12-4 to TRBJ2-1, with 8 bases lining up with TRBD2. The trim removed 11 bases at V and 7 bases at J, leaving 10 bases unmatched. The CDR3 contains 13 residues.

V usage is TRBV18 and J usage is TRBJ1-3; TRBD1 is a possible D gene (5 bases). Germline V gene data show CDR1 as KGHSH and CDR2 as LQKENI. The CDR3 contains 15 residues. V lost 3 bases and J 0 bases, leaving 9 bases between the germline ends. In DNA, the CDR3 is TGTGCCAGCTCACCGGGACTGATCTCTGGAAACACCATATATTTT. It codes for CASSPGLISGNTIYF.

The chain couples TRBV6-5 to TRBJ2-1, with D perhaps matching TRBD1 (5 bases). The CDR3 spans 13 residues. The V gene's germline CDR1 is MNHEY and CDR2 SVGAGI. With 7 bases removed from V and 8 bases from J, the gap between germline ends came to 15 bases. In DNA form, the CDR3 reads TGTGCCAGCACCCCCGGACATAAAGATGAGCAGTTCTTC. Amino acids: CASTPGHKDEQFF.

This chain links TRBV6-5 with TRBJ2-5; TRBD2 matches 11 bases. The V segment lost 3 bases and the J segment 2 bases; nucleotides outside the gene matches: 5. The CDR3 spans 16 residues. In germline, CDR1 is MNHEY, CDR2 SVGAGI. CDR3 sequence: CASSYGLAGGQETQYF. In DNA form, the CDR3 reads TGTGCCAGCAGTTATGGCCTAGCGGGGGGACAAGAGACCCAGTACTTC.

The V call is TRBV6-6, the J call TRBJ1-1; TRBD1 matches at 8 bases. The CDR3 covers 15 residues. The germline V gene encodes CDR1 MNHNY and CDR2 SVGAGI (reference sequence). The V and J ends lost 0 bases and 6 bases, in that order; junction bases with no gene match: 6. The CDR3 sequence is CASSYSTGGGSEAFF. The CDR3 DNA reads as TGTGCCAGCAGTTACTCCACAGGGGGGGGATCTGAAGCTTTCTTT.

The J gene is TRBJ2-7, the V gene TRBV7-3; TRBD1 might be the D (5 bases). The DNA matches TRBJ2-1 better at its end, which makes the J call doubtful. Germline V gene data show CDR1 as SGHTA and CDR2 as FQGTGA. The CDR3 extends over 15 amino acids. CDR3 coding DNA: TGTGCCAGCAGCTTAACGGATGCTGGGGCCTACGAGCAGTTCTTC. Its protein product is CASSLTDAGAYEQFF.

The chain employs TRBV12-5 and TRBJ1-5; D may be TRBD1 (5 bases). CDR1 is LGHNT, CDR2 FRNRAP, per germline. V was shortened by 0 bases and J by 1 base, with 13 bases between the two germline ends. This CDR3 comprises 17 residues. This CDR3 reads CASGLVLGRESNQPQHF. CDR3 in DNA: TGTGCTAGTGGTTTGGTACTGGGCAGGGAAAGCAATCAGCCCCAGCATTTT.

The V gene is TRBV3-1 (or the pseudogene TRBV3-2), the J gene TRBJ2-3; D is unclear. The CDR3 contains 13 residues. In germline, CDR1 is LGHDT, CDR2 YNNKEL (reference sequence). V was trimmed by 0 bases and J by 9 bases, leaving 10 bases between them. CDR3 amino acids: CASSQDQTNTQYF. The CDR3 coding sequence is TGTGCCAGCAGCCAAGATCAGACAAACACGCAGTATTTT.

This chain connects TRBV3-1 (or the pseudogene TRBV3-2) to TRBJ2-2; 8 bases are shared with TRBD1. Germline V gene lookup returns CDR1 LGHDT and CDR2 YNNKEL (reference sequence). V was pared by 4 bases and J by 0 bases, with 4 bases of the junction left unmatched. The CDR3 totals 16 residues. The CDR3 is CASSPGQGSNTGELFF. The CDR3 DNA reads as TGTGCCAGCAGCCCCGGACAGGGTTCGAACACCGGGGAGCTGTTTTTT.

CDR3 coding DNA: TGTGCCAGTAGTATAGTGCAGGGGACTTCACCCCTCCACTTT. Its protein is CASSIVQGTSPLHF. This chain links TRBV19 with TRBJ1-6, with D tentatively TRBD1 (6 bases). Trimming pared 1 base from V and 9 bases from J, leaving 10 bases between. This CDR3 contains 14 residues. Germline loops: CDR1 LNHDA, CDR2 SQIVND (reference sequence).

This rearrangement joins TRBV24-1 to TRBJ1-2; D is unclear. V shed 8 bases and J shed 6 bases, with 15 bases lying between them. Germline values: CDR1 KGHDR, CDR2 SFDVKD. The CDR3 runs to 13 residues. Here the CDR3 reads CATNYRREDGYTF. CDR3 coding DNA: TGTGCCACCAATTATCGCCGGGAGGATGGCTACACCTTC.

The gene calls are TRBV7-9 and TRBJ2-7; the D is unclear. This CDR3 has 15 residues. Deletions cut 5 bases from V and 0 bases from J, with 14 bases between. CDR1 is SEHNR, CDR2 FQNEAQ, per germline (reference sequence). CDR3 sequence reads: CASSPIFGFSYEQYF. The CDR3 coding sequence is TGTGCCAGCAGCCCCATTTTCGGTTTCTCCTACGAGCAGTACTTC.